This T cell receptor (beta chain) was found in a study of blood T cells in healthy people across ages. A second 7 to 11 cycle PCR used barcoded and J-beta primers. TCRdb itself ran the 5' RACE reads through MiXCR, one entry per CDR3 protein. Among 600,000 to 800,000 distinct CDR3 sequences listed, under 25% were seen once. This clonotype has a handful of counts. Sequencing was performed on blood. The receptor's source is a man aged 70 or older in good health.

CDR3 coding DNA: TGTGCCAGCAGCTTAGTCCGGCGGGGGTACAATGAGCAGTTCTTC. It encodes CASSLVRRGYNEQFF. This chain connects TRBV7-9 to TRBJ2-5, with TRBD2 matching 7 bases. The J call is uncertain, as TRBJ2-1 better fits the DNA end. This CDR3 contains 15 residues. Germline V CDR1 and CDR2: SEHNR, FQNEAQ (reference sequence).